This T cell receptor (beta chain) came from a study of blood T cell repertoires in COVID-19. Method: immunoSEQ multiplex PCR; TCRdb's copy keeps in-frame clones and lacks some. The data show 250,000 to 350,000 clones, 88% seen once. The germline V gene has CDR1 SGHNT and CDR2 YENEEA. With 5 bases removed from V and 3 bases from J, the gap between germline ends came to 15 bases. CDR3 length equals 15 residues. Sequenced input: peripheral blood. The sequence derives from a woman aged 25 to 45 who had recovered from COVID-19. The rearrangement uses TRBV11-3 and TRBJ2-3, with a possible D match to TRBD2 (6 bases). The CDR3 loop reads CASSPGLWGTDTQYF. The CDR3 coding sequence is TGTGCCAGCAGCCCGGGACTCTGGGGGACAGATACGCAGTATTTT. Variable domain in full (rest from reference TRBV11-3 and TRBJ2-3): EAGVVQSPRYKIIEKKQPVAFWCNPISGHNTLYWYLQNLGQGPELLIRYENEEAVDDSQLPKDRFSAERLKGVDSTLKIQPAELGDSAVYLCASSPGLWGTDTQYFGPGTRLTVL.